Shown below are 20 T cell receptor beta chains from a single sample sequenced in a study of blood T cell repertoires in COVID-19. Only in-frame clones appear in the TCRdb table, and some are missing; sequencing was by immunoSEQ multiplex PCR. The data hold fewer than 65,000 clones, with about 81% observed a single time. Sequencing input: peripheral blood. These receptors were taken from a human donor in a cohort sampled during active COVID-19.

The V gene is TRBV6-5, the J gene TRBJ1-2; D gene unclear. From germline, CDR1 is MNHEY and CDR2 SVGAGI. Trimming shortened V by 6 bases and J by 4 bases, and 9 bases separated the two germline ends. The length of the CDR3 is 12 residues. The CDR3 region has the DNA TGTGCCAGCAGGGGCGGGATCTATGGCTACACCTTC. Translating it yields CASRGGIYGYTF.

This clone was observed a few times. Additional DNA sequences in this sample encode the identical CDR3. J is TRBJ2-7 and V is TRBV12-3 or TRBV12-4; weak D call: TRBD1 (5 bases). The CDR3 sequence is 13 residues long. Trimming stripped 3 bases from V and 3 bases from J, with 9 bases between. CDR3 nucleotide sequence: TGTGCCAGCAGTTTGGGAAGGGGCTACGAGCAGTACTTC. This sequence encodes CASSLGRGYEQYF.

In regard to this clone: A read error may account for a junction end that differs from germline. The V and J genes are TRBV7-9 and TRBJ1-4, with D maybe TRBD1 (6 bases). Germline assignment: CDR1 SEHNR and CDR2 FQNEAQ (reference sequence). This CDR3 is 11 amino acids long. CDR3 sequence reads: CASRGSEKLFF. CDR3 nucleotides: TGTGCGAGCAGGGGTAGCGAAAAACTGTTTTTT.

This rearrangement joins TRBV19 to TRBJ1-5; no definite D call. The CDR3 totals 12 residues. V gave up 6 bases and J gave up 5 bases, with 8 bases separating them. The V gene's germline CDR1 is LNHDA and CDR2 SQIVND (reference sequence). CDR3 sequence (DNA): TGTGCCAGTAGCCCCCTTGATCAGCCCCAGCATTTT. This encodes CASSPLDQPQHF.

The chain joins TRBV18 to TRBJ2-1, with 9 bases aligning to TRBD2. The germline V gene encodes CDR1 KGHSH and CDR2 LQKENI. CDR3 length: 15 amino acids. With 6 bases clipped from V and 2 bases from J, the junction kept 5 bases outside the gene matches. The CDR3 is CASSTSGQAYNEQFF. CDR3 in DNA: TGTGCCAGCTCCACTAGCGGGCAAGCCTACAATGAGCAGTTCTTC.

Here the CDR3 reads CASSYFRGDEQFF. CDR3 sequence (DNA): TGTGCCAGCAGTTACTTCAGGGGAGATGAGCAGTTCTTC. V and J are TRBV6-5 and TRBJ2-1; possibly TRBD1 for D (6 bases). In germline, CDR1 is MNHEY, CDR2 SVGAGI. The CDR3 sequence is 13 residues long. V lost 1 base, J lost 8 bases, and 9 bases lay in between.

The V call is TRBV28, the J call TRBJ2-5; 15 bases match TRBD2. The germline gives CDR1 MDHEN, CDR2 SYDVKM. The CDR3 is 16 amino acids. The V gene end was trimmed by 5 bases and the J gene end by 4 bases; junction bases not matched to a gene: 5. CDR3 sequence: CASSQGLAGGPETQYF. The CDR3 nucleotides are TGTGCCAGCAGTCAAGGACTAGCGGGAGGGCCAGAGACCCAGTACTTC.

This clone was observed a single time. The rearrangement uses TRBV2 and TRBJ2-1; TRBD2 agrees at 10 bases. The CDR3 is 17 amino acids. Per the germline V gene, CDR1 is SNHLY and CDR2 is FYNNEI. Germline trimming cut 11 bases from V and 12 bases from J; bases unmatched to any gene: 25. The chain's CDR3 is CAGQGPSGSGGRYRQFF. The CDR3 coding sequence is TGTGCCGGCCAGGGCCCTAGCGGGAGTGGGGGTAGGTATCGGCAGTTCTTC. Full variable domain (remainder filled in from reference TRBV2 and TRBJ2-1): EPEVTQTPSHQVTQMGQEVILRCVPISNHLYFYWYRQILGQKVEFLVSFYNNEISEKSEIFDDQFSVERPDGSNFTLKIRSTKLEDSAMYFCAGQGPSGSGGRYRQFFGPGTRLTVL.

J is TRBJ1-2 and V is TRBV3-1 (or the pseudogene TRBV3-2), with D perhaps matching TRBD1 (6 bases). The CDR3 has 16 amino acids. Germline CDR1 LGHDT, CDR2 YNNKEL (reference sequence). Trimming took 2 bases from V and 4 from J, leaving 17 bases between them. The CDR3 DNA follows: TGTGCCAGCAGCCAATGGGGGCCACGGGTGAGCTATGGCTACACCTTC. It is translated as CASSQWGPRVSYGYTF.

The chain recombines TRBV19 with TRBJ1-2; 7 bases align to TRBD1. Germline V gene lookup returns CDR1 LNHDA and CDR2 SQIVND (reference sequence). The V gene end was trimmed by 10 bases and the J gene end by 4 bases; junction bases not matched to a gene: 6. CDR3 length equals 12 residues. The CDR3 sequence: CAIGGGIYGYTF. CDR3 nucleotide sequence: TGTGCCATAGGGGGCGGAATCTATGGCTACACCTTC.

The V and J genes are TRBV7-9 and TRBJ1-1; 10 positions match TRBD1. Trimming at V came to 3 bases and at J to 0 bases, leaving 1 base not matched to a gene. Looked up from germline, CDR1 is SEHNR and CDR2 is FQNEAQ (reference sequence). The CDR3 is made up of 15 amino acids. The CDR3 is CASSFGTGVNTEAFF. The CDR3, as DNA: TGTGCCAGCAGCTTCGGGACAGGGGTGAACACTGAAGCTTTCTTT.

The chain couples TRBV24-1 to TRBJ1-2; 9 bases are a match to TRBD1. J was trimmed by 9 bases and V by 3 bases; bases with no gene match: 10. Germline CDR1 is KGHDR and CDR2 is SFDVKD. The CDR3 runs 15 residues. The CDR3 protein is CATSDGRDREGSYTF. The CDR3 DNA reads TGTGCCACCAGTGATGGCCGGGACAGGGAAGGTAGCTACACCTTC.

The CDR3 DNA is TGTGCCACCAGCCCCATCTGGGGGGAGGTGAACACTGAAGCTTTCTTT. Its protein product is CATSPIWGEVNTEAFF. The chain combines TRBV15 with TRBJ1-1; weak D call: TRBD1 (5 bases). Per the germline V gene, CDR1 is LNHNV and CDR2 is YYDKDF (reference sequence). Trimming took off 5 bases at V and 0 bases at J, with 16 bases between the two ends. The CDR3 spans 16 residues.

CDR3 protein: CAISEGTNYEQYF. In DNA form, the CDR3 reads TGTGCCATCAGTGAAGGGACAAACTACGAGCAGTACTTC. The V call is TRBV10-3, the J call TRBJ2-7; tentative D call: TRBD1 (6 bases). With 3 bases removed from V and 3 bases from J, the gap between germline ends came to 9 bases. The V gene's germline CDR1 is ENHRY and CDR2 SYGVKD. The CDR3 length is 13 residues.

This clone was counted between two and nine times. This chain links TRBV18 with TRBJ2-7, with no clear D. Germline assignment: CDR1 KGHSH and CDR2 LQKENI. This CDR3 region has 15 residues. The V and J ends lost 3 bases and 0 bases respectively, with 12 bases between them. The DNA for the CDR3 is TGTGCCAGCTCACCCTCCAAACCGAGCTCCTACGAGCAGTACTTC. This gives the protein CASSPSKPSSYEQYF.

The chain combines TRBV7-2 with TRBJ2-7; maybe TRBD1 (6 bases). Germline V CDR1 and CDR2: SGHTA, FQGNSA. V lost 0 bases to trimming and J lost 1 base, with 13 bases between them. CDR3 length equals 16 residues. The DNA of the CDR3 is TGTGCCAGCAGCTTAGCGAGGACAGCTTTTTCCTACGAGCAGTACTTC. Residues: CASSLARTAFSYEQYF.

Written as DNA, the CDR3 is TGTGCCAGCAGCGTACACGCCGGGGGGGGCAGGACCCCCTACGAGCAGTACTTC. This sequence encodes CASSVHAGGGRTPYEQYF. The rearrangement joins TRBV9 to TRBJ2-7, with TRBD2 identical over 8 bases. This CDR3 contains 18 residues. CDR1 and CDR2 (germline): SGDLS, YYNGEE. With V trimmed by 1 base and J by 2 bases, 14 bases remained unmatched.

The chain carries TRBV20-1 and TRBJ1-5, with D unclear. With 3 bases removed from V and 3 bases from J, the gap between germline ends came to 9 bases. Germline V gene sequence: CDR1 DFQATT, CDR2 SNEGSKA (reference sequence). CDR3 length equals 13 residues. CDR3: CSASRVSNQPQHF. In DNA, the CDR3 is TGCAGTGCTAGTCGCGTCTCCAATCAGCCCCAGCATTTT.

This clone has only a few counts. V is TRBV5-6 and J is TRBJ2-7; 8 bases line up with TRBD1. Germline values: CDR1 SGHDT, CDR2 YYEEEE. The CDR3 has 16 residues. The J segment lost 5 bases and the V segment lost 4 bases, leaving 14 bases of the junction unmatched. For the CDR3, the DNA is TGTGCCAGCAGCCTTCTGGGACAGGCGGTTCCGAACGAGCAGTACTTC. This codes for CASSLLGQAVPNEQYF.

V gene TRBV5-6 combines with J gene TRBJ2-2; D is uncertain. CDR3 length: 16 amino acids. Trimming removed 2 bases at V and 2 bases at J, with 13 bases between. Looked up from germline, CDR1 is SGHDT and CDR2 is YYEEEE. The CDR3 protein is CASSLSRPINTGELFF. CDR3 coding DNA: TGTGCCAGCAGCTTATCGCGCCCTATCAACACCGGGGAGCTGTTTTTT.